The clone carrying this T cell receptor beta chain turned up a few times. Its cognate antigen is unknown. This sample was taken from a study of T cells in Graves' hyperthyroidism and ophthalmopathy. Study results and caveats: Blood shared most expanded thyroid clonotypes above 0.001.

Those patients with uncontrolled infection, other autoimmune disease, pregnancy or lactation were excluded. RNA transcripts yielded amplified TCR beta CDR3 regions. Researchers ran a first-round RT-PCR on the TCR CDR3 using the HTBI primer set. TCRdb re-derived calls from the multiplex PCR reads in MiXCR, one entry per CDR3 protein. The table has around 570,000 distinct CDR3 sequences, 15% to 20% seen once. The CDR3 loop spans 13 amino acids. The germline V gene encodes CDR1 SGHTA and CDR2 FQGNSA. Trimming cost V 0 bases and J 6 bases, with 5 bases left between them. The TCR comes from a man aged 35-49 years with Graves' ophthalmopathy. V gene TRBV7-2 combines with J gene TRBJ2-2; D remains unclear. The sample comprised blood. CDR3 amino acids: CASSLATSGELFF. The CDR3 DNA reads TGTGCCAGCAGCTTAGCTACTTCCGGGGAGCTGTTTTTT.